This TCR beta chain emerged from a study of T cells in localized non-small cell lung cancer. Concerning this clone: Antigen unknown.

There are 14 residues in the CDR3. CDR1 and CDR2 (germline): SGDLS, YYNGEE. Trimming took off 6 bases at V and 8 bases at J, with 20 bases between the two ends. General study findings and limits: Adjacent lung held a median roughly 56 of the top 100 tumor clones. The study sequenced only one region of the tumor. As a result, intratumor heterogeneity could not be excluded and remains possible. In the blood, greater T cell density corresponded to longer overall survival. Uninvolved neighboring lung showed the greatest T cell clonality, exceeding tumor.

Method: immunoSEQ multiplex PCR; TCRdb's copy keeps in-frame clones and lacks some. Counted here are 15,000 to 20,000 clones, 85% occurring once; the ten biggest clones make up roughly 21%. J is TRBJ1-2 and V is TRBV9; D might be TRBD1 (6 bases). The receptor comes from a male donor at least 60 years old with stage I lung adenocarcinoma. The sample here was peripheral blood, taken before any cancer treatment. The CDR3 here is CASKQGNGLGGYTF. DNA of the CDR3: TGTGCCAGCAAACAGGGAAACGGTCTAGGCGGCTACACCTTC.